What follows are 29 T cell receptor beta chains derived from one specimen sequenced in a study of T cells in Graves' hyperthyroidism and ophthalmopathy. What was amplified from RNA transcripts were TCR beta CDR3 regions. Carried out on the TCR CDR3, a first-round RT-PCR used the HTBI primer set. TCRdb ran MiXCR on the multiplex PCR reads and lists one entry per CDR3 protein. Of some 350,000 distinct CDR3 sequences in the sample, around 13% were seen once. Sequencing was done on a sample of blood. All receptors come from a woman between 40 and 55 years old with Graves' ophthalmopathy.

With respect to this clonotype: It may be a read error: a sequence one base away is much more abundant. The chain is built from TRBV20-1 and TRBJ2-7, with D perhaps TRBD2 (5 bases). Germline loops: CDR1 DFQATT, CDR2 SNEGSKA (reference sequence). The V end lost 6 bases, the J end lost 7 bases, and 19 bases lay between the germline ends. The CDR3 totals 13 residues. The CDR3 spells CSAPRFEGSEQYF. CDR3 bases: TGCAGTGCCCCCAGGTTTGAGGGAAGTGAGCAGTACTTC.

Ten or more counts support this clonotype. The chain combines TRBV12-3 or TRBV12-4 with TRBJ2-5; D may be TRBD2 (6 bases). Trimming pared 6 bases from V and 10 bases from J, leaving 18 bases between. The CDR3 length is 13 residues. The DNA for the CDR3 is TGTGCCAGCAGCCGAGGCAGGATCGGGGGCCAGTACTTC. Its protein is CASSRGRIGGQYF.

The gene calls are TRBV30 and TRBJ2-7, with 7 bases matching TRBD2. The V gene's germline CDR1 is GTSNPN and CDR2 SVGIG (reference sequence). The V segment lost 1 base and the J segment 6 bases; nucleotides outside the gene matches: 9. The length of the CDR3 is 14 residues. CDR3 sequence (DNA): TGTGCCTGGAGTGCCGTAGTTTGGACTAGCGAGCAGTACTTC. This codes for CAWSAVVWTSEQYF.

This clonotype occurred a few times. The genes are TRBV24-1 and TRBJ2-1; 7 bases match TRBD2. The V gene's germline CDR1 is KGHDR and CDR2 SFDVKD. V gave up 2 bases and J gave up 3 bases; unmatched junction bases: 3. The CDR3 runs to 15 residues. CDR3 sequence (DNA): TGTGCCACCAGTGATTCCACGGGGGGCTACAATGAGCAGTTCTTC. Protein product: CATSDSTGGYNEQFF.

The chain uses TRBV20-1 and TRBJ1-2; a possible D gene is TRBD1 (5 bases). The CDR3 is made up of 11 amino acids. CDR1 is DFQATT and CDR2 is SNEGSKA in the germline V gene (reference sequence). V was clipped by 7 bases and J by 2 bases, with 8 bases between them. CDR3 loop: CSGDGNYGYTF. The CDR3 DNA follows: TGCAGTGGGGACGGCAACTATGGCTACACCTTC.

This clonotype was counted at least ten times. V gene TRBV6-1 combines with J gene TRBJ1-4, with D possibly being TRBD1 (6 bases). Germline CDR1 reads MNHNS; CDR2 reads SASEGT. V lost 4 bases and J 4 bases, leaving 16 bases between the germline ends. The CDR3 runs 16 residues. CDR3 sequence: CASSADHGQINEKLFF. CDR3 DNA sequence: TGTGCCAGCAGTGCAGATCACGGACAGATTAATGAAAAACTGTTTTTT.

In this sample, this clonotype turned up a few times. The chain has TRBV11-3 and TRBJ2-7; 7 nucleotides agree with TRBD2. The germline CDR1 and CDR2 sequences are SGHNT and YENEEA. The junction had 6 bases not matched to a gene; V was cut back by 3 bases and J by 1 base. This CDR3 contains 15 residues. CDR3 residues: CASSFSTSESYEQYF. CDR3 DNA: TGTGCCAGCAGCTTTAGCACTAGCGAGTCCTACGAGCAGTACTTC.

This clonotype was seen repeatedly, ten times or more. V usage is TRBV28 and J usage is TRBJ2-1; perhaps TRBD2 as D (5 bases). The CDR3 totals 15 residues. Germline CDR1 MDHEN, CDR2 SYDVKM. Trimming took 8 bases from V and 0 from J, leaving 14 bases between them. The CDR3 is CASRLEGDSYNEQFF. CDR3 DNA: TGTGCCAGCCGCCTCGAGGGAGACTCCTACAATGAGCAGTTCTTC.

There are many counts of this clonotype. The chain couples TRBV15 to TRBJ1-6, with 7 bases matching TRBD1. J was trimmed by 9 bases and V by 5 bases; bases with no gene match: 7. The CDR3 has 14 amino acids. Germline loops: CDR1 LNHNV, CDR2 YYDKDF (reference sequence). The CDR3 region has the DNA TGTGCCACCAGCCTACGACAGGGCACTTCACCCCTCCACTTT. Translation gives CATSLRQGTSPLHF.

The table lists this clonotype with a few counts. A read error may account for a junction end that differs from germline. The chain employs TRBV6-2 or TRBV6-3 and TRBJ2-7; a possible D gene is TRBD1 (6 bases). Germline CDR1 is MNHEY and CDR2 is SVGEGT. The CDR3 contains 13 residues. CDR3 sequence reads: CASRDKFTYGQYF. The DNA for the CDR3 is TGTGCGTCCCGGGACAAGTTTACGTACGGGCAGTACTTC.

The chain couples TRBV15 to TRBJ2-5; D call uncertain. This CDR3 is built from 15 residues. V was pared by 1 base and J by 0 bases, with 9 bases between. In germline, CDR1 is LNHNV, CDR2 YYDKDF (reference sequence). The CDR3 here is CATSRGPEYQETQYF. The CDR3 DNA follows: TGTGCCACCAGCAGAGGGCCGGAGTACCAAGAGACCCAGTACTTC.

This clonotype appeared many times. This chain uses TRBV28 with TRBJ1-5; TRBD1 agrees at 9 bases. Germline CDR1 and CDR2: MDHEN and SYDVKM. This CDR3 contains 17 residues. Unmatched junction bases numbered 8, after V lost 3 bases and J lost 2 bases. The CDR3 region is CASSFLQGAKGNQPQHF. CDR3 bases: TGTGCCAGCAGTTTTTTACAGGGGGCAAAGGGCAATCAGCCCCAGCATTTT.

This clonotype is a singleton in its sample. The rearrangement uses TRBV7-8 and TRBJ1-2, with D unclear. Per the germline V gene, CDR1 is SGHVS and CDR2 is FQNEAQ. There are 12 residues in the CDR3. V was clipped by 1 base and J by 4 bases, with 4 bases between them. CDR3 in amino acids: CASSLESYGYTF. CDR3 DNA sequence: TGTGCCAGCAGCTTAGAGTCCTATGGCTACACCTTC.

This clonotype showed up many times. This chain uses TRBV7-2 with TRBJ1-6; 8 bases are shared with TRBD1. The CDR3 has 15 amino acids. Germline V gives CDR1 SGHTA, CDR2 FQGNSA. V shed 4 bases, J shed 7 bases, and the junction held 6 bases outside the gene matches. CDR3 sequence reads: CASSYRDRSNSPLHF. The CDR3 region has the DNA TGTGCCAGCAGCTACCGGGACAGGTCCAATTCACCCCTCCACTTT.

This clonotype was detected a few times. The chain joins TRBV20-1 to TRBJ2-4; the match to TRBD1 covers 8 bases. CDR3 length: 14 residues. V was pared by 5 bases and J by 1 base, with 4 bases of the junction left unmatched. CDR1 DFQATT and CDR2 SNEGSKA come from the germline V gene (reference sequence). The CDR3 DNA reads TGCAGTGCTTACAGGGGGTTGGCCAAAAACATTCAGTACTTC. Translating it yields CSAYRGLAKNIQYF.

There are a few counts of this clonotype. The rearrangement uses TRBV7-9 and TRBJ2-2, with D perhaps matching TRBD2 (5 bases). With 5 bases removed from V and 5 bases from J, the gap between germline ends came to 9 bases. CDR1 is SEHNR, CDR2 FQNEAQ, per germline (reference sequence). The CDR3 totals 13 residues. CDR3 sequence: CASSPTRTGELFF. DNA for the CDR3: TGTGCCAGCAGCCCAACTAGGACCGGGGAGCTGTTTTTT.

This clonotype was observed a handful of times. The chain joins TRBV27 to TRBJ2-7, with D perhaps matching TRBD1 or TRBD2 (5 bases each). V was clipped by 3 bases and J by 6 bases, with 27 bases between them. This CDR3 is 18 amino acids long. Germline CDR1 reads MNHEY; CDR2 reads SMNVEV (reference sequence). CDR3 DNA sequence: TGTGCCAGCAGTTTGTTCGGGATGGGTGGTAGGGGCTCGGGCGAGCAGTACTTC. The encoded protein is CASSLFGMGGRGSGEQYF.

The J gene is TRBJ1-2, the V gene TRBV5-1; D perhaps matches TRBD1 (5 bases). CDR1 is SGHRS and CDR2 is YFSETQ in the germline V gene. The V gene lost 0 bases and the J gene lost 8 bases, with 20 bases spanning the gap. The CDR3 is 16 residues long. CDR3 sequence reads: CASSLGLQGVRGGYTF. The CDR3 coding sequence is TGCGCCAGCAGCTTGGGGCTCCAAGGGGTTCGTGGGGGCTACACCTTC.

This sequence joins TRBV6-2 or TRBV6-3 and TRBJ2-4; D not certain. The CDR3 totals 15 residues. The germline V gene has CDR1 MNHEY and CDR2 SVGEGT. V was shortened by 6 bases and J by 2 bases, with 14 bases between the two germline ends. The CDR3 DNA follows: TGTGCCAGCAGCACAGAAATAATATCCAAAAACATTCAGTACTTC. This translates into CASSTEIISKNIQYF.

The table lists this clonotype with many counts. This chain joins TRBV2 and TRBJ2-1; TRBD2 aligns across 8 bases. This CDR3 is built from 14 residues. Trimming took 3 bases from V and 3 from J; bases not matched to a gene: 1. Looked up from germline, CDR1 is SNHLY and CDR2 is FYNNEI. The CDR3 loop is CASSDLAGYNEQFF. Written as DNA, the CDR3 is TGTGCCAGCAGTGACCTAGCGGGCTACAATGAGCAGTTCTTC.

The table lists this clonotype with many counts. The chain combines TRBV5-5 with TRBJ2-3; weak D call: TRBD2 (5 bases). The germline V and J ends were trimmed by 2 bases and 6 bases, with 25 bases remaining between them. This CDR3 region has 18 residues. CDR1 is SGHKS and CDR2 is YYEKEE in the germline V gene (reference sequence). For the CDR3, the DNA is TGTGCCAGCAGCTTTCTTCATCGGGCTAGCATAAAGTTGGATACGCAGTATTTT. Its translation is CASSFLHRASIKLDTQYF. Complete variable domain (other parts from reference TRBV5-5 and TRBJ2-3): DAGVTQSPTHLIKTRGQQVTLRCSPISGHKSVSWYQQVLGQGPQFIFQYYEKEERGRGNFPDRFSARQFPNYSSELNVNALLLGDSALYLCASSFLHRASIKLDTQYFGPGTRLTVL.

This clonotype has at least ten counts. The chain recombines TRBV12-3 or TRBV12-4 with TRBJ1-6; TRBD1 matches at 7 bases. V was pared by 3 bases and J by 5 bases, with 1 base of the junction left unmatched. This CDR3 has 14 residues. CDR3 loop: CASSLDRNNSPLHF. CDR3 nucleotide sequence: TGTGCCAGCAGTTTGGACAGGAATAATTCACCCCTCCACTTT.

Only a few counts were recorded for this clonotype. The V call is TRBV6-2 or TRBV6-3, the J call TRBJ1-1; no clear D gene. This CDR3 is 17 amino acids long. Germline CDR1 and CDR2: MNHEY and SVGEGT. The V and J ends lost 6 bases and 0 bases respectively, with 20 bases between them. CDR3 bases: TGTGCCAGCAGCCTGCACAAAAGAAAGGGAATGAACACTGAAGCTTTCTTT. This codes for CASSLHKRKGMNTEAFF.

In its sample, this clonotype was seen a few times. The chain joins TRBV24-1 to TRBJ2-2; D may match TRBD1 or TRBD2 (5 bases each). The CDR3 is 18 residues long. Germline loops: CDR1 KGHDR, CDR2 SFDVKD. The ends were cut back, 6 bases at V and 1 base at J, with 20 bases in the middle. The CDR3 spells CATSRSRRSGLNTGELFF. The CDR3 region has the DNA TGTGCCACCAGTAGGAGCCGGCGTTCGGGGCTGAACACCGGGGAGCTGTTTTTT.

This clonotype is labeled medium-sized (0.01 to 0.1%). The chain combines TRBV2 with TRBJ1-1; D is undetermined. The CDR3 is made up of 13 amino acids. Germline values: CDR1 SNHLY, CDR2 FYNNEI. The ends were cut back, 5 bases at V and 4 bases at J, with 11 bases in the middle. The CDR3 DNA follows: TGTGCCAGCAGTAAAAACGGGCTCACTGAAGCTTTCTTT. Its protein product is CASSKNGLTEAFF.

In its sample, this clonotype was seen a few times. The chain uses TRBV5-6 and TRBJ1-1; D call uncertain. The V end was cut by 1 base, the J end by 1 base, with 17 bases between. The CDR3 length is 17 residues. The V gene's germline CDR1 is SGHDT and CDR2 YYEEEE. Here the CDR3 DNA reads TGTGCCAGCAGCTTGCGCCGGCAGACCCCTAAGAACACTGAAGCTTTCTTT. It yields the protein CASSLRRQTPKNTEAFF.

There are many counts of this clonotype. V and J are TRBV20-1 and TRBJ2-3, with D unclear. The V gene lost 6 bases and the J gene lost 6 bases, with 7 bases spanning the gap. Germline lookup yields CDR1 DFQATT and CDR2 SNEGSKA (reference sequence). The length of the CDR3 is 10 residues. CDR3 in DNA: TGCAGTGCGGCGGTGGATACGCAGTATTTT. This sequence encodes CSAAVDTQYF.

This clonotype was found many times. The chain combines TRBV20-1 with TRBJ2-1; no firm D call. Trimming shortened V by 6 bases and J by 7 bases, and 22 bases separated the two germline ends. CDR1 is DFQATT, CDR2 SNEGSKA, per germline (reference sequence). The CDR3 consists of 15 residues. The CDR3 DNA reads TGCAGTGCAACAAAGAGCCTAGGTCGCGGAAATGAGCAGTTCTTC. It codes for CSATKSLGRGNEQFF.

The table lists this clonotype with many counts. The chain employs TRBV12-3 or TRBV12-4 and TRBJ2-3, with D perhaps assigned TRBD1 or TRBD2 (5 bases each). The CDR3 sequence is 16 residues long. Between the trimmed V and J ends, which lost 6 bases and 3 bases, there was a span of 19 bases. The CDR3 is CASSIDGTSGTDTQYF. The CDR3 DNA is TGTGCCAGCAGCATAGACGGGACCTCCGGGACAGATACGCAGTATTTT.